A selection of T cell receptor beta chains follows, all from one sample in a study of vaccination and CD4 T cells after COVID-19. These TCRs are of unknown antigen specificity. TCRdb recomputed calls from the PCR reads with MiXCR, one row per CDR3 protein. The sample contains around 18,000 distinct CDR3 sequences, around 70% of which appear only once. The specimen was CD4+ T cells from blood, cultured in vitro. The receptors were sampled from a human donor who had recovered from COVID-19. Both conserved end residues are part of each CDR3. Each record gives: clone size, J gene, D gene, V gene, CDR3 protein, CDR3 DNA. D genes are given only for firm matches. Size tells how often a clone was seen (once, few, many) or the class of an expanded clone, and some rows leave it out.

.,TRBJ1-1,TRBD1,TRBV6-7,CASRPKGQGVIGAFF,TGTGCCAGCAGACCCAAAGGACAGGGAGTGATTGGGGCTTTCTTT
.,TRBJ1-5,.,TRBV12-5,CASGLVVWQGKSSGSNQPQHF,TGTGCTAGTGGTTTGGTAGTGTGGCAGGGAAAAAGCTCGGGGAGCAATCAGCCCCAGCATTTT
few,TRBJ1-1,.,TRBV15,CATSSQQTMNTEAFF,TGTGCCACCAGCAGTCAACAGACCATGAACACTGAAGCTTTCTTT
.,TRBJ1-2,TRBD1,TRBV19,CASGPRGGLDYGYTF,TGTGCCAGTGGACCCCGAGGGGGCTTAGACTATGGCTACACCTTC
few,TRBJ2-2,TRBD1,TRBV6-1,CASSADRGRTGELFF,TGTGCCAGCAGTGCTGACAGGGGGCGAACCGGGGAGCTGTTTTTT
.,TRBJ1-2,.,TRBV15,CATSLGAPRGYGYTF,TGTGCCACCAGCCTGGGGGCTCCCCGGGGCTATGGCTACACCTTC
.,TRBJ2-2,TRBD1,TRBV20-1,CSAEDRVGTGELFF,TGCAGTGCTGAAGACAGGGTTGGGACCGGGGAGCTGTTTTTT
.,TRBJ2-2,TRBD2,TRBV20-1,CSASKGGGRAFAGELFF,TGCAGTGCTAGTAAAGGAGGCGGGAGGGCCTTCGCCGGGGAGCTGTTTTTT
.,TRBJ1-1,.,TRBV20-1,CSAPGTGNTEAFF,TGCAGTGCACCCGGGACGGGGAACACTGAAGCTTTCTTT
.,TRBJ2-3,TRBD2,TRBV7-9,CASSLALLAGVDTQYF,TGTGCCAGCAGCTTAGCCTTGCTAGCGGGAGTAGATACGCAGTATTTT
.,TRBJ1-2,.,TRBV10-3,CAISEERGGILGYTF,TGTGCCATCAGTGAAGAAAGGGGGGGAATTTTGGGCTACACCTTC
.,TRBJ1-1,.,TRBV20-1,CSATHVEAFF,TGCAGTGCTACCCACGTCGAGGCTTTCTTT
.,TRBJ1-2,.,TRBV9,CASSVGRGEYYGYTF,TGTGCCAGCAGCGTAGGGCGGGGGGAGTACTATGGCTACACCTTC
.,TRBJ1-1,.,TRBV6-5,CASSYSSRTFEAFF,TGTGCCAGCAGTTACTCGAGCCGGACATTTGAAGCTTTCTTT
.,TRBJ2-3,.,TRBV7-2,CASSPLAASTDTQYF,TGTGCCAGCAGCCCACTAGCTGCCAGCACAGATACGCAGTATTTT
few,TRBJ1-1,.,TRBV7-9,CASSLAGVTEAFF,TGTGCCAGCAGCTTAGCTGGGGTTACTGAAGCTTTCTTT